This section outlines one T cell receptor beta chain sequence together with its context. The data belong to a study of CD8+ T cells in alopecia areata. Germline V gene sequence: CDR1 SNHLY, CDR2 FYNNEI. Trimming removed 7 bases from V and 4 bases from J, with 19 bases in between. The CDR3 consists of 15 residues. Extraction of RNA preceded its reverse transcription into cDNA, which served as the sequencing template. TCRdb's copy holds only in-frame clones and misses some; the assay was immunoSEQ multiplex PCR. Here the sample spans roughly 250,000 clones, 67% being singletons. Alopecia areata patients gave lesional scalp punch biopsies and peripheral blood samples.

The receptor was isolated from a human donor with alopecia areata. The sample consisted of CD4+ T cells sorted from blood, taken at week 0. This sequence joins TRBV2 and TRBJ1-1; D gene ambiguous. DNA for the CDR3: TGTGCCAGCACCGCCGGTGGCCCGGGAAGCACTGAAGCTTTCTTT. This sequence encodes CASTAGGPGSTEAFF.